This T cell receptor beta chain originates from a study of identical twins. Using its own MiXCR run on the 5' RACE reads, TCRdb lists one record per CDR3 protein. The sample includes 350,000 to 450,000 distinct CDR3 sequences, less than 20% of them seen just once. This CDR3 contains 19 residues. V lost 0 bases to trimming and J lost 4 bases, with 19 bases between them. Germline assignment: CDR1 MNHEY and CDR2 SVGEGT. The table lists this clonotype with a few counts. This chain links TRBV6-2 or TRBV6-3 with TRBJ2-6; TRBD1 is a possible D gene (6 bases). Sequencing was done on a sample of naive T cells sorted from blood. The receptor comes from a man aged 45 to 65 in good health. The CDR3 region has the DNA TGTGCCAGCAGTTACTCGATGGAACAGGGAACTTCGGGGGCCAACGTCCTGACTTTC. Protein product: CASSYSMEQGTSGANVLTF.